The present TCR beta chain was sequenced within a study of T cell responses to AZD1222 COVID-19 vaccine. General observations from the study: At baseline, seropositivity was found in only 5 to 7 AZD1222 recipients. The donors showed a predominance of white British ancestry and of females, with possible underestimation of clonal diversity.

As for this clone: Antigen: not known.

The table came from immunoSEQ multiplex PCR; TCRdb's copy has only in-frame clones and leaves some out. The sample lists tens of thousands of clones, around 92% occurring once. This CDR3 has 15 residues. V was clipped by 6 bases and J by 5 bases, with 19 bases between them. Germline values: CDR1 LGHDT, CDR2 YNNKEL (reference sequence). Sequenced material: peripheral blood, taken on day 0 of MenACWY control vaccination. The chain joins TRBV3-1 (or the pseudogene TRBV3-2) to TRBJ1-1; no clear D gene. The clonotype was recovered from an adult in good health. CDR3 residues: CASRSIGERGTEAFF. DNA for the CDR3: TGTGCCAGCAGATCGATTGGTGAAAGAGGTACTGAAGCTTTCTTT.